This T cell receptor beta chain is drawn from a study of early T cells in non-severe SARS-CoV-2 infection. Individual cDNA molecules each received unique molecular identifiers attached to them. Each CDR3 protein is one row after TCRdb ran MiXCR on the 5' RACE reads. The sample records roughly 34,000 distinct CDR3 sequences, about 4.3% being singletons. V shed 2 bases, J shed 3 bases, and the junction held 3 bases outside the gene matches. The CDR3 is 15 residues long. The chain uses TRBV12-3 or TRBV12-4 and TRBJ2-4; 8 bases align to TRBD1. The source material was whole blood. This clonotype was sampled from an adult who was a healthcare worker with PCR-confirmed SARS-CoV-2 infection or an uninfected control (not recorded which). The CDR3 DNA reads as TGTGCCAGCAGTTTACAAGGACAGGGCAAAAACATTCAGTACTTC. This sequence encodes CASSLQGQGKNIQYF.